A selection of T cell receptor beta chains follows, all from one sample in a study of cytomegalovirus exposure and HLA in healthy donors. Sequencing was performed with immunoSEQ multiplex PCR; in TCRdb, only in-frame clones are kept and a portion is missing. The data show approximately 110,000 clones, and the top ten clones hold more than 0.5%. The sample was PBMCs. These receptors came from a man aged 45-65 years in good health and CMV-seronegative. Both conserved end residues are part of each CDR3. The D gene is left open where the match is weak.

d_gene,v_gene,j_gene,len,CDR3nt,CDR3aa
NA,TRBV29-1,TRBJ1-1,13,TGCAGCGTTGCTAGTCAGATCAACACTGAAGCTTTCTTT,CSVASQINTEAFF
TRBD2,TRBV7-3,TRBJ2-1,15,TGTGCCAGCAGCTTAGATTCTAGCGGGACTTTCGAGCAGTTCTTC,CASSLDSSGTFEQFF
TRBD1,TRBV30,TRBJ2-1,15,TGTGCCTGTTACCACGGGCAGGGGGTCTACAATGAGCAGTTCTTC,CACYHGQGVYNEQFF
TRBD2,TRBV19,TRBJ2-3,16,TGTGCCAGTAGTGGGAGGACTAGCGGGAGGACAGATACGCAGTATTTT,CASSGRTSGRTDTQYF
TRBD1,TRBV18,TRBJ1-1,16,TGTGCCAGCTCACAAGGACAGGGGGCCGTGAACACTGAAGCTTTCTTT,CASSQGQGAVNTEAFF
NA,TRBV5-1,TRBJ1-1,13,TGCGCCAGCAGCTTGGGGGGCAACACTGAAGCTTTCTTT,CASSLGGNTEAFF
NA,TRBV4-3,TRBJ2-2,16,TGCGCCAGCAGCCAAACTCCAGGCTCGAACACCGGGGAGCTGTTTTTT,CASSQTPGSNTGELFF
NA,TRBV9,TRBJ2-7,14,TGTGCCAGCAGCGTAGGGGGCATGCCCTCCGAGCAGTACTTC,CASSVGGMPSEQYF
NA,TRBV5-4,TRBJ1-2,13,TGTGCCAGCAGCCCAACGGCTAACTATGGCTACACCTTC,CASSPTANYGYTF
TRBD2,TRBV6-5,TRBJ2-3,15,TGTGCCAGCAGGGGACTAGCGGGAGTTCAAGATACGCAGTATTTT,CASRGLAGVQDTQYF
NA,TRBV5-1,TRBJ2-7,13,TGCGCCAGCAGCACTGTTGAGCCTCGGGAGCAGTACTTC,CASSTVEPREQYF
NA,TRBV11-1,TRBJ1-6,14,TGTGCCAGCAGCACGACAGTCACTAATTCACCCCTCCACTTT,CASSTTVTNSPLHF
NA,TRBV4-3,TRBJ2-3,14,TGCGCCAGCAGCCAAGACCCCAGGGCAGATACGCAGTATTTT,CASSQDPRADTQYF
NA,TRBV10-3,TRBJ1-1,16,TGTGCCATCAGTGTTCAGGAGGGAGTAATGTCTAGTGAAGCTTTCTTT,CAISVQEGVMSSEAFF
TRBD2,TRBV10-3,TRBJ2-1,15,TGTGCCATCAGTGAGGAGACTAGCGTTGCCAATGAGCAGTTCTTC,CAISEETSVANEQFF
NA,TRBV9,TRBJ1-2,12,TGTGCCACCGGTTCCGAGTTGAATGGCTACACCTTC,CATGSELNGYTF
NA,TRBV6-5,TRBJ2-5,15,TGTGCCAGCAGCAAAAGAGACGGTGGGGGGGAGACCCAGTACTTC,CASSKRDGGGETQYF
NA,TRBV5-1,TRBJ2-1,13,TGCGCCAGCAGGAATGGACAAGGCAATGAGCAGTTCTTC,CASRNGQGNEQFF
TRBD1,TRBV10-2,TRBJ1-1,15,TGCGCCAGCAGTGACCAGGGGGCGCGGTACACTGAAGCTTTCTTT,CASSDQGARYTEAFF
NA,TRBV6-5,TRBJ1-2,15,TGTGCCAGCAGTTCCCAATGGCAGCGTTCGCCTGGCTACACCTTC,CASSSQWQRSPGYTF
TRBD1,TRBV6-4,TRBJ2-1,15,TGTGCCAACCCACCCCCCGACAGGACAGGGAATGAGCAGTTCTTC,CANPPPDRTGNEQFF
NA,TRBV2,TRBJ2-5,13,TGTGCCAGCAGTGTAGAGGGTTGGGAGACCCAGTACTTC,CASSVEGWETQYF
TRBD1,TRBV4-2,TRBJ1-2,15,TGTGCCAGCAGCCTCCGCCGGGACAGAGACTATGGCTACACCTTC,CASSLRRDRDYGYTF
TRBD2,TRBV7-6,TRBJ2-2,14,TGTGCCAGCAGCTTAGTAGCGGGCAGCGGGGAGCTGTTTTTT,CASSLVAGSGELFF
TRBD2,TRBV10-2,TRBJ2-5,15,TGCGCCAGCAAGTTGGCTAGCGGGGTTCTAGAGACCCAGTACTTC,CASKLASGVLETQYF
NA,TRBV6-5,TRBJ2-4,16,TGTGCCAGCAGTTCCGGGACTGAGTTAGCCAAAAACATTCAGTACTTC,CASSSGTELAKNIQYF
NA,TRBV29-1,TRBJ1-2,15,TGCAGCGTTCAAAACCACCCCCAAGCGAAGAATGGCTACACCTTC,CSVQNHPQAKNGYTF
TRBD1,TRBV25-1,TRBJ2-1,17,TGTGCCAGCAGTAGACCCGGGACAGGCAACTCCTACAATGAGCAGTTCTTC,CASSRPGTGNSYNEQFF
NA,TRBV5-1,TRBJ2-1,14,TGCGCCAGCAGCTTGGATCACACGGCAGGGGAGCAGTTCTTC,CASSLDHTAGEQFF
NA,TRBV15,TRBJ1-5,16,TGTGCCACCAGCAGAGATCCTGGGAGGGGAAGTCAGCCCCAGCATTTT,CATSRDPGRGSQPQHF
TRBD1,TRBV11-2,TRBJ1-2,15,TGTGCCAGCAGCTTGATTTTGAAGGGGGCGAATGGCTACACCTTC,CASSLILKGANGYTF
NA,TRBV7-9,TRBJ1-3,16,TGTGCCAGCAGCTTCCCACCGGGGGGGCGAGGAAACACCATATATTTT,CASSFPPGGRGNTIYF
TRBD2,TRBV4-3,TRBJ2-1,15,TGCGCCAGCAGCCAAGCGGGAGGGCAATACAATGAGCAGTTCTTC,CASSQAGGQYNEQFF
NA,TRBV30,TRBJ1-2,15,TGTGCCTGGAGTGCAACCGTCCAAATCGGGTATGGCTACACCTTC,CAWSATVQIGYGYTF
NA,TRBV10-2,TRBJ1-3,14,TGCGCCAGCAGTGAGGCGCGGACTGGAAACACCATATATTTT,CASSEARTGNTIYF
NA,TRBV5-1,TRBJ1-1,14,TGCGCCAGCAGCATTCCCGGGACATCCACTGAAGCTTTCTTT,CASSIPGTSTEAFF
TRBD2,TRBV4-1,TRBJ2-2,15,TGCGCCAGCAGCCCAAGGACTAGCGACACCGGGGAGCTGTTTTTT,CASSPRTSDTGELFF
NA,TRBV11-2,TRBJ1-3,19,TGTGCCAGCAGCGTGACGCGGGACTCGGTGGAGGCTGGTGGAAACACCATATATTTT,CASSVTRDSVEAGGNTIYF
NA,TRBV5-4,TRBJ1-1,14,TGTGCCAGCAGTCCAGGGGCAGTCATAGCTGAAGCTTTCTTT,CASSPGAVIAEAFF
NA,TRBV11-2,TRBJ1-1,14,TGTGCCAGCAGCTATGGGCCCGGGGACACTGAAGCTTTCTTT,CASSYGPGDTEAFF
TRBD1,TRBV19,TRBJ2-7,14,TGTGCCAGTAGTACCCAGACAGGGATGTACGAGCAGTACTTC,CASSTQTGMYEQYF
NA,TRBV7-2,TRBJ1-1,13,TGTGCCAGCAGCTTGGATGGGTCGGGAGAAGCTTTCTTT,CASSLDGSGEAFF
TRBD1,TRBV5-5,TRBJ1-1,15,TGTGCCAGCAGCTCACCGGACAGGGTGAACACTGAAGCTTTCTTT,CASSSPDRVNTEAFF
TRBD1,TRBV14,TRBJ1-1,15,TGTGCCAGCAGCCATGGACAGGGGGAAAACACTGAAGCTTTCTTT,CASSHGQGENTEAFF
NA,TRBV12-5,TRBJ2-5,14,TGTGCTAGTGGTTGGTCGGGACACCAATCGACCCAGTACTTC,CASGWSGHQSTQYF
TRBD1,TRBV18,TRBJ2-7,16,TGTGCCAGCTCACCATCAGGGACAGGGAAGGCCTACGAGCAGTACTTC,CASSPSGTGKAYEQYF
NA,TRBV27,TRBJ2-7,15,TGTGCCAGCAGTTTATCGCCCAGGGGAGTATCCGAGCAGTACTTC,CASSLSPRGVSEQYF
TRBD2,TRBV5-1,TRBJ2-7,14,TGCGCCAGCAGCCCCACCGCCGGGACTACCGAGCAGTACTTC,CASSPTAGTTEQYF
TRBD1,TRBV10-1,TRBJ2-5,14,TGCGCCAGCAGCGACAGGGCATCAGAGGAGACCCAGTACTTC,CASSDRASEETQYF
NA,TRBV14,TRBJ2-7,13,TGTGCCAGCAGCGGGCCCTACAGCTACGAGCAGTACTTC,CASSGPYSYEQYF
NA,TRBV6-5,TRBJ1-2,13,TGTGCCAGCAGCATACGGGGGATCTATGGCTACACCTTC,CASSIRGIYGYTF
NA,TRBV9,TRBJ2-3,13,TGTGCCAGCAGCGTCGGTCCCCCAGATACGCAGTATTTT,CASSVGPPDTQYF
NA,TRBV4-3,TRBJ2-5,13,TGCGCCAGCAGCGCTGGCAGGTCGGAGACCCAGTACTTC,CASSAGRSETQYF